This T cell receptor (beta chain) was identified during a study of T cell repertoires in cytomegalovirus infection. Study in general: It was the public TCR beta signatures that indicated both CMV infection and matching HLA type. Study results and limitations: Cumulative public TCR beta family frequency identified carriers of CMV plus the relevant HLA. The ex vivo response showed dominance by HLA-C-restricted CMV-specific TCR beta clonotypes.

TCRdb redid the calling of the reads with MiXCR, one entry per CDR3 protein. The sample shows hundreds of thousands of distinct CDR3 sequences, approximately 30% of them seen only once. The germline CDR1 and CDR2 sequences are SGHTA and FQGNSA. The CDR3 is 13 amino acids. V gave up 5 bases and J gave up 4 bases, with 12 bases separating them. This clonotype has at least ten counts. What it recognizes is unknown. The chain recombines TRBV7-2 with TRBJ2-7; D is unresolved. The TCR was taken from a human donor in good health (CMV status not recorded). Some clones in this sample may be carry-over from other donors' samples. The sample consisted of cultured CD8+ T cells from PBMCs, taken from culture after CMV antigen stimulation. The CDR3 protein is CASSGPAYYEQYF. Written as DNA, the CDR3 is TGTGCCAGCAGCGGACCCGCCTATTACGAGCAGTACTTC.